The 10 T cell receptor beta chains listed next were all sequenced from one sample in a study of shared T cell receptors in the human thymus. The repertoire was sequenced with immunoSEQ multiplex PCR; TCRdb's copy has only in-frame clones and lacks some. The sample carries 640,000 or so clones, approximately 87% recorded once. The sample also formed part of further work on human thymus T cells.

The sequencing sample was made of thymocytes. The receptors shown here come from a boy less than two years old with a congenital heart defect.

The chain couples TRBV6-6 to TRBJ2-1, with unresolved D. The V end lost 2 bases, the J end lost 2 bases, and 10 bases lay between the germline ends. CDR3 length: 15 amino acids. Germline CDR1 reads MNHNY; CDR2 reads SVGAGI (reference sequence). In nucleotides, the CDR3 is TGTGCCAGCAGTTACCGGCAGGCCCCCTACAATGAGCAGTTCTTC. The encoded protein is CASSYRQAPYNEQFF.

In DNA form, the CDR3 reads TGTGCCAGCAGCCAAGGGGCTGACAGGGGGGTATCTCAGCCCCAGCATTTT. It specifies CASSQGADRGVSQPQHF. The chain carries TRBV7-9 and TRBJ1-5, with TRBD1 matching over 9 bases. V dropped 5 bases and J dropped 6; count of bases not matched to a gene: 14. CDR1 and CDR2 (germline): SEHNR, FQNEAQ (reference sequence). The CDR3 loop spans 17 amino acids.

V gene TRBV5-6 combines with J gene TRBJ1-2; D possibly corresponds to TRBD1 (5 bases). CDR1 is SGHDT, CDR2 YYEEEE, per germline. V was shortened by 7 bases and J by 6 bases, with 19 bases between the two germline ends. There are 14 residues in the CDR3. The CDR3 DNA is TGTGCCAGCTTCTCAATTGGGGGGTCCCATGGCTACACCTTC. As protein: CASFSIGGSHGYTF. The full variable domain, completed using reference TRBV5-6 and TRBJ1-2, is DAGVTQSPTHLIKTRGQQVTLRCSPKSGHDTVSWYQQALGQGPQFIFQYYEEEERQRGNFPDRFSGHQFPNYSSELNVNALLLGDSALYLCASFSIGGSHGYTFGSGTRLTVV.

The chain recombines TRBV11-2 with TRBJ2-3; D may be TRBD2 (7 bases). The germline gives CDR1 SGHAT, CDR2 FQNNGV. The CDR3 totals 16 residues. Trimming shortened V by 5 bases and J by 3 bases, and 18 bases separated the two germline ends. CDR3 in amino acids: CASSLRGGQGTDTQYF. CDR3 bases: TGTGCCAGCAGCCTTCGCGGGGGCCAAGGAACAGATACGCAGTATTTT.

The V gene is TRBV5-1, the J gene TRBJ2-2; tentatively, D is TRBD2 (5 bases). V was pared by 0 bases and J by 2 bases, with 17 bases between. CDR1 SGHRS and CDR2 YFSETQ come from the germline V gene. This CDR3 spans 18 amino acids. CDR3 amino acids: CASSLGPPAAYNTGELFF. For the CDR3, the DNA is TGCGCCAGCAGCTTGGGCCCCCCAGCGGCATATAACACCGGGGAGCTGTTTTTT.

The chain uses TRBV29-1 and TRBJ2-6; TRBD1 is a possible D gene (6 bases). CDR3 length: 14 residues. In germline, CDR1 is SQVTM, CDR2 ANQGSEA. CDR3 nucleotide sequence: TGCGGCACAGGGACGGGACCTGGGGCCAACGTCCTGACTTTC. Translated, it gives CGTGTGPGANVLTF.

V is TRBV7-5 and J is TRBJ2-1; the table's D call TRBD2 went unverified against the DNA. TRBV7-5 is an annotated pseudogene. CDR3 length: 14 residues. The CDR3 coding sequence is TGTGCCAGAAGCTTAGGGGGGGACTACAATGAGCAGTTCTTC. Encoded protein: CARSLGGDYNEQFF.

The chain uses TRBV4-1 and TRBJ1-1, with D perhaps matching TRBD1 (5 bases). The CDR3 has 15 residues. With 4 bases removed from V and 5 bases from J, the gap between germline ends came to 17 bases. Per the germline V gene, CDR1 is MGHRA and CDR2 is YSYEKL. This CDR3 is CASSPKDSSDTEAFF. The DNA of the CDR3 is TGCGCCAGCAGCCCGAAAGACAGTTCGGATACTGAAGCTTTCTTT.

The chain employs TRBV6-5 and TRBJ1-2; 12 bases align to TRBD1. The V gene's germline CDR1 is MNHEY and CDR2 SVGAGI. This CDR3 spans 14 amino acids. The V and J ends lost 5 bases and 7 bases, in that order; junction bases with no gene match: 5. CDR3 amino acids: CASSHRDRGLGYTF. CDR3 DNA sequence: TGTGCCAGCAGTCATCGGGACAGGGGGCTTGGCTACACCTTC.

This sequence joins TRBV29-1 and TRBJ2-5; a weak D match, TRBD1 (5 bases). Germline assignment: CDR1 SQVTM and CDR2 ANQGSEA. The CDR3 has 14 amino acids. V was clipped by 1 base and J by 3 bases, with 12 bases between them. CDR3 in DNA: TGCAGCGTTGAAGGTGGACAAACGAAAGAGACCCAGTACTTC. The encoded protein is CSVEGGQTKETQYF.